This note documents a single T cell receptor (beta chain) sequence. Its antigen is not identified. For every subset, genomic DNA was evenly distributed across several immunoSEQ plates. Profiled with immunoSEQ multiplex PCR; TCRdb holds only in-frame clones, not every one. Of 730,000 or so clones in the sample, roughly 70% were seen once. The data were taken from a study of shared clonotypes between healthy human individuals. Trimming took off 4 bases at V and 4 bases at J, with 12 bases between the two ends. CDR1 and CDR2 (germline): SGHRS, YFSETQ. The CDR3 covers 14 residues. Study-wide points: Relative to their counterparts shared across all four donors, non-shared clonotypes exhibited diminished generation probabilities. With few donors, the genetic and exposure-history diversity represented was limited. Naive subsets tended to show greater estimated richness than memory subsets.

The receptor's source is a woman aged 25 to 39 in good health. The chain links TRBV5-1 to TRBJ1-3; no clear D gene. Sequenced input: memory CD4+ T cells sorted from blood. Regarding subset: CD45RA-negative fraction. Here the CDR3 reads CASSTGEEGNTIYF. The CDR3 DNA follows: TGCGCCAGCAGCACGGGTGAAGAAGGAAACACCATATATTTT.